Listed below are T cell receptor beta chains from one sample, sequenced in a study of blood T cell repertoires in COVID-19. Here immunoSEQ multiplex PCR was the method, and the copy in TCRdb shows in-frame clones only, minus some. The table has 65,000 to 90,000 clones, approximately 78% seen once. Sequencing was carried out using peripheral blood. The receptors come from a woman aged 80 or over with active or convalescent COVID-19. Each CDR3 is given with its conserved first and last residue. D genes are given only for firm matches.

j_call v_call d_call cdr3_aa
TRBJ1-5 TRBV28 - CASSLMTGKALQPQHF
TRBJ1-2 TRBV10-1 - CASSDESDYGYTF
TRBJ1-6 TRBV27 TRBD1 CASRGQGLGISPLHF
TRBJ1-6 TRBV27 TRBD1 CASGTDRVRDSPLHF
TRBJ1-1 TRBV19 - CASNSRTNTEAFF
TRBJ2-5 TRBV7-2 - CASSPSVWAKETQYF
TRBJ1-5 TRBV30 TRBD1 CAWRWDRASNQPQHF
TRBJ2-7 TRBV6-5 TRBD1 CASSRDSILGQYF
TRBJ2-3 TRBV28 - CASRSRFSGKQLTDTQYF
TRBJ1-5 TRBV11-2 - CASIIRGRSNQPQHF
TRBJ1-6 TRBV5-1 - CASSLTGSQSPLHF
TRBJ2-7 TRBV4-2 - CASSQSIYSYEQYF
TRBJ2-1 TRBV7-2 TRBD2 CASSLGPGLAGVNEQFF
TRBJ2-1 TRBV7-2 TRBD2 CASSLGPGLAGGVEQFF
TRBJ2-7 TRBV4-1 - CASSQEARGLQQYF
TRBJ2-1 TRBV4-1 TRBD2 CASSQRLAGFNSSSYNEQFF
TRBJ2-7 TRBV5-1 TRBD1 CASSLDPGQSYEQYF